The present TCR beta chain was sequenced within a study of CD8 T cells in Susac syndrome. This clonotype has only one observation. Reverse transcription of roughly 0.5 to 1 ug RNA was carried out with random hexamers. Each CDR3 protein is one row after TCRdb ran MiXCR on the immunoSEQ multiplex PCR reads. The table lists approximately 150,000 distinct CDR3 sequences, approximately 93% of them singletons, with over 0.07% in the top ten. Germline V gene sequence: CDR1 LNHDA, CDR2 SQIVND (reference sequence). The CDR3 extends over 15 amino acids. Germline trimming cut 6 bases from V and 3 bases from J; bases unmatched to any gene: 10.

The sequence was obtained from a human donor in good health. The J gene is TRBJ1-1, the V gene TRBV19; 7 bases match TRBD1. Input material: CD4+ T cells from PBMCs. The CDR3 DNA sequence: TGTGCCAGTAGGCTACGACAGGGAAGGGACACTGAAGCTTTCTTT. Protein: CASRLRQGRDTEAFF.